This section outlines one TCR beta chain sequence together with its context. What it binds is not known. This entry comes from a study of cytomegalovirus exposure and HLA in healthy donors. Primers for the PCR totalled 60 Vbeta and 13 Jbeta. Assay used: immunoSEQ multiplex PCR; TCRdb lists only in-frame clones, some missing. This sample lists about 67,000 clones; its ten largest clones have 15% to 20%. The CDR3 spans 14 residues. The ends lost 9 bases at V and 6 bases at J; junction bases unmatched: 10. Looked up from germline, CDR1 is SGHDN and CDR2 is FVKESK. The study's findings and limits: Cytomegalovirus-associated status was assigned to approximately 160 TCR beta chains. TRBV6-2, TRBV6-3 and some other V segments were unresolvable in 87-base-pair reads. Several of the most significant clusters appeared, in a later analysis, to be linked to common viral pathogens. HLA alleles showed associations with 16,951 TCR beta sequences in a later analysis, at a 0.05 false discovery rate.

The origin of this receptor is a boy aged 5-17 years in good health and CMV-seronegative. The chain links TRBV14 to TRBJ2-3; 9 bases are shared with TRBD2. The sequencing sample was made of PBMCs. The CDR3 spells CASNIAGAADTQYF. Here the CDR3 DNA reads TGTGCCAGTAATATAGCGGGGGCAGCGGATACGCAGTATTTT. The whole variable domain, remainder taken from reference TRBV14 and TRBJ2-3, is EAGVTQFPSHSVIEKGQTVTLRCDPISGHDNLYWYRRVMGKEIKFLLHFVKESKQDESGMPNNRFLAERTGGTYSTLKVQPAELEDSGVYFCASNIAGAADTQYFGPGTRLTVL.